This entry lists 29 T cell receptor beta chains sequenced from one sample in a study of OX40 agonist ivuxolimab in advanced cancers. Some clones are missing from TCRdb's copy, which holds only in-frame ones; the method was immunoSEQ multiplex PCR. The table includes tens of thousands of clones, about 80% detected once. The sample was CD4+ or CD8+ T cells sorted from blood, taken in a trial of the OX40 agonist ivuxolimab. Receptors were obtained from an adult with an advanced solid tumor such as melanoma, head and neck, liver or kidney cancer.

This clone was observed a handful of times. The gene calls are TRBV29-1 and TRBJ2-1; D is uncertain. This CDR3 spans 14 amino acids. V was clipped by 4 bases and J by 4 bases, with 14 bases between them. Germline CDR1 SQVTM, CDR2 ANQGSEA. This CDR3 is CSVASDQEYNEQFF. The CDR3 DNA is TGCAGCGTTGCTAGTGACCAGGAGTACAATGAGCAGTTCTTC.

For the CDR3, the DNA is TGTGCCAGCAGTGCGGGGACTGAAGCTTTCTTT. Translating it yields CASSAGTEAFF. This rearrangement joins TRBV2 to TRBJ1-1; no clear D gene. The CDR3 has 11 residues. CDR1 SNHLY and CDR2 FYNNEI come from the germline V gene. V lost 4 bases and J lost 5, with 5 bases in between.

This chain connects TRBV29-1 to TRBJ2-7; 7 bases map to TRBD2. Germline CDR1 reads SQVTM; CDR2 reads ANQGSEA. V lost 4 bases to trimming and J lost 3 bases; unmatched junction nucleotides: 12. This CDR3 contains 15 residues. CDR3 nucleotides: TGCAGCGTTGCGGGGGGAGCTTCGAGGGTCTACGAGCAGTACTTC. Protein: CSVAGGASRVYEQYF.

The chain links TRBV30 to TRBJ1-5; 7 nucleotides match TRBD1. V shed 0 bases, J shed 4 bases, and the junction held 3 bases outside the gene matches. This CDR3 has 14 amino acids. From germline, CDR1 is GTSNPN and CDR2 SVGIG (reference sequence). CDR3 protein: CAWSVVRGNQPQHF. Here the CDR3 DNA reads TGTGCCTGGAGTGTAGTCAGGGGGAATCAGCCCCAGCATTTT.

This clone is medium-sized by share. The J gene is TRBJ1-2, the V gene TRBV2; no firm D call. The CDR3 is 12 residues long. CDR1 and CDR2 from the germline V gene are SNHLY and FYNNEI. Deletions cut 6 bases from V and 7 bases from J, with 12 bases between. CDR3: CASSSRPLGYTF. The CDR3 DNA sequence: TGTGCCAGCAGCAGTCGACCGCTTGGCTACACCTTC.

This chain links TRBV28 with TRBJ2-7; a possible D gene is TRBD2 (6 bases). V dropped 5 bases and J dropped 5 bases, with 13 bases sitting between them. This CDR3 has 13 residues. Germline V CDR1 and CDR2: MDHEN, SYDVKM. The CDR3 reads CASSPGTLDEQYF. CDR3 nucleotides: TGTGCCAGCAGTCCAGGGACTTTGGACGAGCAGTACTTC.

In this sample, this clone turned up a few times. DNA for the CDR3: TGTGCCAGCAGTGAAGCCCTGGACAGTCGGACCTACGAGCAGTACTTC. As protein: CASSEALDSRTYEQYF. This chain joins TRBV6-1 and TRBJ2-7, with D tentatively TRBD1 (6 bases). Germline CDR1 reads MNHNS; CDR2 reads SASEGT. This CDR3 spans 16 amino acids. Deletions cut 0 bases from V and 2 bases from J, with 14 bases between.

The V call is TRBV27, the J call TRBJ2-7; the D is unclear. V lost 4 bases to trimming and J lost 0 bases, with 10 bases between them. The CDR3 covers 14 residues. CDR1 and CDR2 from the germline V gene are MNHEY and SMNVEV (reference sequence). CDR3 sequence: CASSSRMFSYEQYF. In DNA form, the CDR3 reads TGTGCCAGCAGTTCGAGGATGTTCTCCTACGAGCAGTACTTC.

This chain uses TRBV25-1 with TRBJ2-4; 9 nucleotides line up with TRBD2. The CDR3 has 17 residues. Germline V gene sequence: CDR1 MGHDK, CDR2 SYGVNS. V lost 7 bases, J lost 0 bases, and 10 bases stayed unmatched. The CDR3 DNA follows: TGTGCCAGCACGGCCAGTAGCGGGGGAATAGCCAAAAACATTCAGTACTTC. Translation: CASTASSGGIAKNIQYF.

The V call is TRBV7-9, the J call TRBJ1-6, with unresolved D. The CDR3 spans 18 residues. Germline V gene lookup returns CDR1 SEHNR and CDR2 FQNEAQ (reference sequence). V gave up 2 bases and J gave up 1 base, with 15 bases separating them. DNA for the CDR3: TGTGCCAGCAGCTTATCGGGAAGCCCTAGATCCTATAATTCACCCCTCCACTTT. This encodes CASSLSGSPRSYNSPLHF.

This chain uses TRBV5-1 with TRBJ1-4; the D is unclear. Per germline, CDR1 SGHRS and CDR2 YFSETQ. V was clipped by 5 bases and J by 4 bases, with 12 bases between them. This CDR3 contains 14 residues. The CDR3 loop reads CASRFREDNEKLFF. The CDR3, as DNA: TGCGCCAGCAGGTTCCGAGAGGATAATGAAAAACTGTTTTTT.

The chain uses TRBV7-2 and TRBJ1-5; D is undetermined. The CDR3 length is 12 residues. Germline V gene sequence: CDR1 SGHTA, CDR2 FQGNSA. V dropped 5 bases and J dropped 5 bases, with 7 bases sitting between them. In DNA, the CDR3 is TGTGCCAGCAGCCCCCCCGATCAGCCCCAGCATTTT. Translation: CASSPPDQPQHF.

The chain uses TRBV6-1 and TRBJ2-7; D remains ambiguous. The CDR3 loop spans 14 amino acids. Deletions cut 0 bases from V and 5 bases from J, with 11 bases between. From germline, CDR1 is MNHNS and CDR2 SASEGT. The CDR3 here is CASSEAGRTNEQYF. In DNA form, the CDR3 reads TGTGCCAGCAGTGAAGCCGGGCGGACCAACGAGCAGTACTTC.

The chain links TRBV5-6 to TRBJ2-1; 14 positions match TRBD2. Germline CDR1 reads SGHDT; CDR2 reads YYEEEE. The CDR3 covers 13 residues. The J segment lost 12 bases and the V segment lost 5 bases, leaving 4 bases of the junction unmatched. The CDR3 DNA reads TGTGCCAGCAGGGCGGGACTAGCGGGGGTGCAGTTCTTC. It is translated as CASRAGLAGVQFF.

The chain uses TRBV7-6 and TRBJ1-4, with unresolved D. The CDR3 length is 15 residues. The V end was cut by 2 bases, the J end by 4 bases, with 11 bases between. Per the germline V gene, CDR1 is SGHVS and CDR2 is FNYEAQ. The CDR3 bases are TGTGCCAGCAGCTTATCCAGAGGAGTTAATGAAAAACTGTTTTTT. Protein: CASSLSRGVNEKLFF.

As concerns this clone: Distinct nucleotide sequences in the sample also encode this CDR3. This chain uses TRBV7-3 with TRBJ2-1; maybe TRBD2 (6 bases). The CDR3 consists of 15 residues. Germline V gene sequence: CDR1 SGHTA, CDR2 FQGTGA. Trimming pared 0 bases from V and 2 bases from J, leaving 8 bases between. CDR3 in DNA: TGTGCCAGCAGCTTAACGCCGGGGGCCTACAATGAGCAGTTCTTC. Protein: CASSLTPGAYNEQFF.

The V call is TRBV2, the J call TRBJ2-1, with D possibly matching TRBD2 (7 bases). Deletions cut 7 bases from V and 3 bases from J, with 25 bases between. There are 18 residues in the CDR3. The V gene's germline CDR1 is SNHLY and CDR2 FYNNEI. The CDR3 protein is CASTEYGTGGRHYNEQFF. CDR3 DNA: TGTGCCAGCACCGAGTACGGCACGGGGGGCCGCCACTACAATGAGCAGTTCTTC. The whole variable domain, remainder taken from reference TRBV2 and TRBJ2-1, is EPEVTQTPSHQVTQMGQEVILRCVPISNHLYFYWYRQILGQKVEFLVSFYNNEISEKSEIFDDQFSVERPDGSNFTLKIRSTKLEDSAMYFCASTEYGTGGRHYNEQFFGPGTRLTVL.

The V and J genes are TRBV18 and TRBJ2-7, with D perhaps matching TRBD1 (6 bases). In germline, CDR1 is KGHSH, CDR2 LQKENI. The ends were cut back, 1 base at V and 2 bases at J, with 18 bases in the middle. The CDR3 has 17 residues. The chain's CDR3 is CASSPRRTRQAPYEQYF. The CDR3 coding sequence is TGTGCCAGCTCACCACGGCGTACTCGACAGGCGCCCTACGAGCAGTACTTC.

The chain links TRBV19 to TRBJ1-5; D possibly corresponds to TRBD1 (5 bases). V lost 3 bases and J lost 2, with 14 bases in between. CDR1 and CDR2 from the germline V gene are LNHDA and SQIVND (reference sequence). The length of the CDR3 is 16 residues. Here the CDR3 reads CASSIRGRRGNQPQHF. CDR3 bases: TGTGCCAGTAGTATCCGGGGGAGACGGGGCAATCAGCCCCAGCATTTT.

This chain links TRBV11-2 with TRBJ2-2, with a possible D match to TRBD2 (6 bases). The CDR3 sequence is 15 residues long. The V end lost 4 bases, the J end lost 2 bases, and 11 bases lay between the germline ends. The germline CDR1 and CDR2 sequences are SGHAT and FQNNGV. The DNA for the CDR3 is TGTGCCAGCAGCTCCGGGACTTCCAACACCGGGGAGCTGTTTTTT. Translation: CASSSGTSNTGELFF.

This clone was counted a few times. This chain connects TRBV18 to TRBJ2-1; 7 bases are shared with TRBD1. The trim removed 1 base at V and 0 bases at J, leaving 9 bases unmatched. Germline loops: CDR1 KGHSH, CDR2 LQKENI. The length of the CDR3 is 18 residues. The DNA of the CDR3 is TGTGCCAGCTCACCACTAAGACCAGCAGGGGGCTCCTACAATGAGCAGTTCTTC. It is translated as CASSPLRPAGGSYNEQFF.

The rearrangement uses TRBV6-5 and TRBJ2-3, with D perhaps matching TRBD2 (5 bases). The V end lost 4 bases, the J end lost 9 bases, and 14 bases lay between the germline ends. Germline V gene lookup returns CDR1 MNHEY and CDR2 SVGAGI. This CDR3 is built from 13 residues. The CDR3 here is CASSFPSPGTQYF. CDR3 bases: TGTGCCAGCAGTTTTCCTAGTCCGGGGACGCAGTATTTT.

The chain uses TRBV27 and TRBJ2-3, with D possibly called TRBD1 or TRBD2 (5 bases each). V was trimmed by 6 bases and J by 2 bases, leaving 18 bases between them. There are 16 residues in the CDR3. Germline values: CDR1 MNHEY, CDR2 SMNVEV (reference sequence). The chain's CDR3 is CASSRLRGTNTDTQYF. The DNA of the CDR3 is TGTGCCAGCAGCCGTCTCCGAGGGACCAACACAGATACGCAGTATTTT.

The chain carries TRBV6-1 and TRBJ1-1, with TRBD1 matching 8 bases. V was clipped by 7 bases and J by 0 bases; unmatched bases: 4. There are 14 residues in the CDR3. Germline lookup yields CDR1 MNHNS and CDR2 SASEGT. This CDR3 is CASTSGGMNTEAFF. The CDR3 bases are TGTGCCAGCACCTCAGGGGGCATGAACACTGAAGCTTTCTTT.

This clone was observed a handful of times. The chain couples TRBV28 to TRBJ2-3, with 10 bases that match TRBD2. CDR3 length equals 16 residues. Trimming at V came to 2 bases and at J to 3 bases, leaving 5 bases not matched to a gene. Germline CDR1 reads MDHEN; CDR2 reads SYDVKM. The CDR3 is CASSLLAGVGTDTQYF. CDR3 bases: TGTGCCAGCAGTTTACTAGCGGGAGTAGGAACAGATACGCAGTATTTT.

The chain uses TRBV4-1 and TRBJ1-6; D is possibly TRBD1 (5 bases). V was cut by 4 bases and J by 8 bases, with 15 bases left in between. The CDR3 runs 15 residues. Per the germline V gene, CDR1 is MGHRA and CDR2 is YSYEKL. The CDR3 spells CASSLLNAGDSPLHF. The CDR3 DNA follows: TGCGCCAGCAGCCTCCTAAATGCGGGGGATTCACCCCTCCACTTT.

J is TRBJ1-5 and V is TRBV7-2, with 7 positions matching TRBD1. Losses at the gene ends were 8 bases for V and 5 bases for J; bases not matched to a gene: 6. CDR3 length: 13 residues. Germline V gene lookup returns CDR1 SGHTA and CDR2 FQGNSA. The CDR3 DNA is TGTGCCAGCGGAGGGGGCGCCGATCAGCCCCAGCATTTT. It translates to CASGGGADQPQHF.

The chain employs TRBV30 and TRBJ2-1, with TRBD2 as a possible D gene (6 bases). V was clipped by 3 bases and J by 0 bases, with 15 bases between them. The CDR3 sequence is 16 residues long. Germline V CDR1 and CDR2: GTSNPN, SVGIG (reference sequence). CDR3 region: CAWSLSGRSSYNEQFF. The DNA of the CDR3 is TGTGCCTGGAGCTTGAGCGGGCGGAGCTCCTACAATGAGCAGTTCTTC.

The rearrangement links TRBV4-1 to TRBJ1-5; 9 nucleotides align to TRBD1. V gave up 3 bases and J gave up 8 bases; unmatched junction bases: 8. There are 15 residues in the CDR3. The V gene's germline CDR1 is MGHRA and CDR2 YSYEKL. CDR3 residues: CASSQSTGGTEPQHF. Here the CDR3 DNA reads TGCGCCAGCAGCCAGTCCACAGGGGGCACGGAGCCCCAGCATTTT.